This is a list of T cell receptor beta chains from one sample in a study of T cell repertoires in cytomegalovirus infection. In TCRdb, the reads were re-called with MiXCR into one record per CDR3 protein. The sample consists of 370,000 or so distinct CDR3 sequences, roughly 34% of them appearing once. Their antigens remain unidentified. Sample: cultured PBMCs, taken from culture after CMV antigen stimulation. All receptors come from a human donor in good health (CMV status not recorded). Some clones in this sample may be carry-over from other donors' samples. CDR3s include the opening cysteine and the closing phenylalanine or tryptophan. A D gene is named only where the DNA matches it firmly. Size values are once, few and many counts, or a class for expanded clones, and some rows have none.

CDR3aa: CASSQDTASGGETQYF
CDR3nt: TGTGCCAGCAGCCAAGATACGGCTAGCGGGGGAGAGACCCAGTACTTC
v_gene: TRBV3-1
len: 16
abundance: -
d_gene: TRBD2
j_gene: TRBJ2-5

CDR3aa: CASSLDSFTEAFF
CDR3nt: TGTGCCAGCAGCTTAGACAGTTTCACTGAAGCTTTCTTT
v_gene: TRBV7-2
len: 13
abundance: many
d_gene: -
j_gene: TRBJ1-1

CDR3aa: CASSPPSRGEQFF
CDR3nt: TGTGCCAGCTCACCACCCTCTAGAGGTGAGCAGTTCTTC
v_gene: TRBV18
len: 13
abundance: -
d_gene: -
j_gene: TRBJ2-1

CDR3aa: CASSSPGQGIHQPQHF
CDR3nt: TGTGCCAGCAGCTCCCCGGGACAGGGGATTCATCAGCCCCAGCATTTT
v_gene: TRBV7-9
len: 16
abundance: once
d_gene: TRBD1
j_gene: TRBJ1-5

CDR3aa: CASSYSGKNTEAFF
CDR3nt: TGTGCCAGCAGTTACTCAGGGAAGAACACTGAAGCTTTCTTT
v_gene: TRBV6-8
len: 14
abundance: -
d_gene: -
j_gene: TRBJ1-1

CDR3aa: CAISEVGDETQYF
CDR3nt: TGTGCCATCAGTGAGGTGGGGGATGAGACCCAGTACTTC
v_gene: TRBV10-3
len: 13
abundance: -
d_gene: -
j_gene: TRBJ2-5

CDR3aa: CATVDRFNQPQHF
CDR3nt: TGTGCCACCGTTGACAGATTCAATCAGCCCCAGCATTTT
v_gene: TRBV19
len: 13
abundance: -
d_gene: -
j_gene: TRBJ1-5

CDR3aa: CASTGLAGDPSSYNEQFF
CDR3nt: TGCGCCAGCACGGGACTAGCGGGAGACCCGAGCTCCTACAATGAGCAGTTCTTC
v_gene: TRBV10-2
len: 18
abundance: -
d_gene: TRBD2
j_gene: TRBJ2-1

CDR3aa: CATSRVDTGGADTQYF
CDR3nt: TGTGCCACCAGCAGAGTAGACACCGGAGGGGCAGATACGCAGTATTTT
v_gene: TRBV15
len: 16
abundance: -
d_gene: -
j_gene: TRBJ2-3

CDR3aa: CASSWGDRGAAFF
CDR3nt: TGTGCCAGCAGTTGGGGGGATCGGGGGGCAGCTTTCTTT
v_gene: TRBV12-3/TRBV12-4
len: 13
abundance: -
d_gene: -
j_gene: TRBJ1-1

CDR3aa: CASSSPPGGVQPQHF
CDR3nt: TGTGCCAGCAGTTCCCCACCGGGGGGGGTTCAGCCCCAGCATTTT
v_gene: TRBV12-3/TRBV12-4
len: 15
abundance: -
d_gene: -
j_gene: TRBJ1-5

CDR3aa: CASSYPRAGQPQPQHF
CDR3nt: TGTGCCAGCAGTTACCCGAGGGCAGGGCAGCCGCAGCCCCAGCATTTT
v_gene: TRBV6-5
len: 16
abundance: -
d_gene: -
j_gene: TRBJ1-5

CDR3aa: CASMRDIVMNTEAFF
CDR3nt: TGTGCCAGCATGCGGGACATTGTCATGAACACTGAAGCTTTCTTT
v_gene: TRBV12-3/TRBV12-4
len: 15
abundance: few
d_gene: -
j_gene: TRBJ1-1

CDR3aa: CASSANREVEKLFF
CDR3nt: TGTGCCAGCAGCGCGAACAGGGAGGTTGAAAAACTGTTTTTT
v_gene: TRBV7-2
len: 14
abundance: -
d_gene: -
j_gene: TRBJ1-4

CDR3aa: CSAIPQGLAYEQYF
CDR3nt: TGCAGTGCTATTCCCCAGGGACTAGCGTATGAGCAGTACTTC
v_gene: TRBV20-1
len: 14
abundance: few
d_gene: TRBD2
j_gene: TRBJ2-7

CDR3aa: CASSVGTSGNWYTGELFF
CDR3nt: TGTGCCAGCAGCGTAGGGACTAGCGGGAATTGGTACACCGGGGAGCTGTTTTTT
v_gene: TRBV9
len: 18
abundance: -
d_gene: TRBD2
j_gene: TRBJ2-2

CDR3aa: CASSQGLAGADEQFF
CDR3nt: TGTGCCAGCAGCCAAGGACTAGCGGGAGCGGACGAGCAGTTCTTC
v_gene: TRBV9
len: 15
abundance: -
d_gene: TRBD2
j_gene: TRBJ2-1

CDR3aa: CASSFSHATDTQYF
CDR3nt: TGTGCCAGCAGTTTCTCCCATGCAACGGATACGCAGTATTTT
v_gene: TRBV27
len: 14
abundance: -
d_gene: -
j_gene: TRBJ2-3

CDR3aa: CASSQYSGRGTTDTQYF
CDR3nt: TGTGCCAGCAGCCAATATTCCGGGAGAGGTACAACAGATACGCAGTATTTT
v_gene: TRBV7-2
len: 17
abundance: many
d_gene: -
j_gene: TRBJ2-3

CDR3aa: CAVDRTGNTEAFF
CDR3nt: TGTGCCGTCGACCGTACAGGGAACACTGAAGCTTTCTTT
v_gene: TRBV12-3/TRBV12-4
len: 13
abundance: few
d_gene: -
j_gene: TRBJ1-1

CDR3aa: CASSFSWGGETQYF
CDR3nt: TGTGCCAGCAGCTTCAGCTGGGGGGGGGAGACCCAGTACTTC
v_gene: TRBV7-2
len: 14
abundance: few
d_gene: TRBD2
j_gene: TRBJ2-5

CDR3aa: CASTQRQTNTGELFF
CDR3nt: TGTGCCAGTACCCAGAGACAGACGAACACCGGGGAGCTGTTTTTT
v_gene: TRBV19
len: 15
abundance: few
d_gene: -
j_gene: TRBJ2-2

CDR3aa: CASSLSGVTEAFF
CDR3nt: TGTGCCAGCAGCTTGTCAGGGGTCACTGAAGCTTTCTTT
v_gene: TRBV7-2
len: 13
abundance: many
d_gene: -
j_gene: TRBJ1-1

CDR3aa: CSARAHSWNEQFF
CDR3nt: TGCAGTGCTAGGGCCCATAGCTGGAATGAGCAGTTCTTC
v_gene: TRBV20-1
len: 13
abundance: many
d_gene: -
j_gene: TRBJ2-1

CDR3aa: CASSLRASSNQPQHF
CDR3nt: TGTGCCAGCAGCTTAAGGGCGAGTAGCAATCAGCCCCAGCATTTT
v_gene: TRBV7-2
len: 15
abundance: many
d_gene: -
j_gene: TRBJ1-5

CDR3aa: CASSRSGGDYGYTF
CDR3nt: TGTGCCAGCAGCCGTTCAGGGGGCGACTATGGCTACACCTTC
v_gene: TRBV12-3/TRBV12-4
len: 14
abundance: few
d_gene: TRBD1
j_gene: TRBJ1-2

CDR3aa: CASSLAEGVKTEAFF
CDR3nt: TGCGCCAGCAGCTTGGCCGAGGGGGTTAAAACTGAAGCTTTCTTT
v_gene: TRBV5-1
len: 15
abundance: -
d_gene: -
j_gene: TRBJ1-1

CDR3aa: CASSPGPTYEQYF
CDR3nt: TGCGCCAGCAGCCCAGGGCCTACCTACGAGCAGTACTTC
v_gene: TRBV4-1
len: 13
abundance: -
d_gene: -
j_gene: TRBJ2-7

CDR3aa: CASRNSYSGRAGEQFF
CDR3nt: TGTGCCAGCAGAAACTCATATAGCGGGAGGGCGGGGGAGCAGTTCTTC
v_gene: TRBV6-5
len: 16
abundance: -
d_gene: TRBD2
j_gene: TRBJ2-1

CDR3aa: CASSLALLRGNEQFF
CDR3nt: TGTGCCAGCAGCTTAGCCTTACTTCGGGGCAATGAGCAGTTCTTC
v_gene: TRBV11-3
len: 15
abundance: many
d_gene: -
j_gene: TRBJ2-1

CDR3aa: CASSLDPGELFF
CDR3nt: TGTGCCAGCAGCTTAGACCCCGGGGAGCTGTTTTTT
v_gene: TRBV7-2
len: 12
abundance: -
d_gene: -
j_gene: TRBJ2-2